This T cell receptor (beta chain) was retrieved from a study of T cell repertoires in ileal Crohn's disease. On the study more broadly: M6 samples are neoterminal ileum biopsies from postoperative colonoscopy.

Noted time point: neoterminal ileum biopsy at postoperative endoscopy, about 6 months after surgery. Overall study results and limits: Endoscopic recurrence occurred in every patient whose clonality exceeded 26.8%. The median delay to postoperative endoscopy was 6.9 months.

Details on this clone: What it binds is unknown.

Per germline, CDR1 MNHEY and CDR2 SVGAGI. The CDR3 has 14 amino acids. Trimming took 6 bases from V and 3 from J; bases not matched to a gene: 3. This table comes from immunoSEQ multiplex PCR, and its TCRdb copy is limited to in-frame clones, with some not included. The sample lists over 9,000 clones, around 80% occurring once. The chain uses TRBV6-5 and TRBJ2-1; 9 bases are shared with TRBD2. Input material: ileal tissue. This TCR was sampled from an adult with Crohn's disease. The CDR3 DNA reads TGTGCCAGCAGCGGGACTAGCAGCTACAATGAGCAGTTCTTC. This codes for CASSGTSSYNEQFF.